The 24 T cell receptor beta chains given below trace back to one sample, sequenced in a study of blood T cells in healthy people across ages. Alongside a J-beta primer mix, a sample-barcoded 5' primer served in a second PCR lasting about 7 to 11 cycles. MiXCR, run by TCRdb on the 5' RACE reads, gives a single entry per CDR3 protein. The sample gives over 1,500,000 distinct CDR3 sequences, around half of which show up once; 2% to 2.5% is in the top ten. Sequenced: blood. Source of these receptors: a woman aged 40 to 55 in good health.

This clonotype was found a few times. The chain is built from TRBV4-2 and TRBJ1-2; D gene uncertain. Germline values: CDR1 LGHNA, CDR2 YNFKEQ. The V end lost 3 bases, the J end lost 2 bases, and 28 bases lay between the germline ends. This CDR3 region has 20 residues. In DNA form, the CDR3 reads TGTGCCAGCAGCCAGGGAATCAAACAAGGAACGGGAAAAAGGAACTATGGCTACACCTTC. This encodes CASSQGIKQGTGKRNYGYTF.

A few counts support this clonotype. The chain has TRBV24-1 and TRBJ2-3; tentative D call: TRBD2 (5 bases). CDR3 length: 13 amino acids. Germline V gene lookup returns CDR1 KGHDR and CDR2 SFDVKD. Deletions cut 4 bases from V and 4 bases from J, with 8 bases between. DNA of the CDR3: TGTGCCACCAGTGACTTCGGGGCAGATACGCAGTATTTT. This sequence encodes CATSDFGADTQYF.

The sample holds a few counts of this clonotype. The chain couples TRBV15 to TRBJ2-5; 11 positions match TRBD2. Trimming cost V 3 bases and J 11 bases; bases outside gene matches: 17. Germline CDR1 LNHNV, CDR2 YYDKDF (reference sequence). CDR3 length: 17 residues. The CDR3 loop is CATSSSFTSGGDNEQYF. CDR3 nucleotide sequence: TGTGCCACCAGCAGCTCCTTCACTAGCGGGGGTGATAATGAGCAGTACTTC.

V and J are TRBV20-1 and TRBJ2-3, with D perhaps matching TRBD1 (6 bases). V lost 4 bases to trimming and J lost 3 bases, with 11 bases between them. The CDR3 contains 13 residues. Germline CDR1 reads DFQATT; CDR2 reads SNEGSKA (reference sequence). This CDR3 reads CSAKGGATDTQYF. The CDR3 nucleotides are TGCAGTGCTAAAGGGGGTGCGACAGATACGCAGTATTTT.

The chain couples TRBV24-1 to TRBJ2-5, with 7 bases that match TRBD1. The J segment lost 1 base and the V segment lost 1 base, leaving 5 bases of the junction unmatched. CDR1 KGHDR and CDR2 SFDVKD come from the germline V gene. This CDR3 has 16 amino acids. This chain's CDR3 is CATSDLQGSGQETQYF. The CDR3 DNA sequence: TGTGCCACCAGTGATTTACAGGGGTCCGGCCAAGAGACCCAGTACTTC.

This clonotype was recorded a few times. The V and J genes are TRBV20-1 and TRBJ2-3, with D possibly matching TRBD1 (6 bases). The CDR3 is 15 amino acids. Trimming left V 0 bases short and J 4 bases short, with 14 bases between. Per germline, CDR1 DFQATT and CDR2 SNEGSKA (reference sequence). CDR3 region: CSARDRQGSADTQYF. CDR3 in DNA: TGCAGTGCTAGAGATCGGCAGGGGAGTGCAGATACGCAGTATTTT.

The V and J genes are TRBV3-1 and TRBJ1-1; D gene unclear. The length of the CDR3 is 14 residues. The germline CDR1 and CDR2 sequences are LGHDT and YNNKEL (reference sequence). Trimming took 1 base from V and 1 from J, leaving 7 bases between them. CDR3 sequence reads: CASSQGAANTEAFF. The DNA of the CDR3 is TGTGCCAGCAGCCAAGGGGCGGCGAACACTGAAGCTTTCTTT.

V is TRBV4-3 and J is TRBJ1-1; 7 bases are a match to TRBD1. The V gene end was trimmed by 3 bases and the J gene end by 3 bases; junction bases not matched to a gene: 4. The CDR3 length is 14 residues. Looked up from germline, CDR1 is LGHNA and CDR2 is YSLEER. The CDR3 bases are TGCGCCAGCAGCCACATAACAGGGGACACTGAAGCTTTCTTT. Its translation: CASSHITGDTEAFF.

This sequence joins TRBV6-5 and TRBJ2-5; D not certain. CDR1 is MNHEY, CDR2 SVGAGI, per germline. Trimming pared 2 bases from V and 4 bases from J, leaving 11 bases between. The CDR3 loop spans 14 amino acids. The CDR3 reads CASSYQASRETQYF. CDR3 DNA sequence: TGTGCCAGCAGTTACCAGGCAAGCAGAGAGACCCAGTACTTC.

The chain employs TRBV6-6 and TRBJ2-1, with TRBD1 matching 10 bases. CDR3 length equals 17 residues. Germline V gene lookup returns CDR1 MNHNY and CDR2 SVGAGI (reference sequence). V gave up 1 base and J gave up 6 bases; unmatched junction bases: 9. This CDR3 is CASSYLDRDRGGNEQFF. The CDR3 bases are TGTGCCAGCAGTTACTTAGACCGGGACAGGGGAGGCAATGAGCAGTTCTTC.

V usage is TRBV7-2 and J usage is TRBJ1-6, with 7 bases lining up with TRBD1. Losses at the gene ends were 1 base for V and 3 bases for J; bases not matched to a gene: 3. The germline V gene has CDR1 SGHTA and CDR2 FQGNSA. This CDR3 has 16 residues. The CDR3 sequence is CASSLGGQRYNSPLHF. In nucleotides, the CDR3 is TGTGCCAGCAGCTTAGGGGGACAGCGCTATAATTCACCCCTCCACTTT.

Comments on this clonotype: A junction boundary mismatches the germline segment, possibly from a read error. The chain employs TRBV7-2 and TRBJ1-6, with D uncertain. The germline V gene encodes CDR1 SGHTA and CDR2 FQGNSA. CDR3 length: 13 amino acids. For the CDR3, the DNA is TGTGCCAGCACCTTAGAACCGCGCTCACCCCTCCACTTT. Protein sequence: CASTLEPRSPLHF.

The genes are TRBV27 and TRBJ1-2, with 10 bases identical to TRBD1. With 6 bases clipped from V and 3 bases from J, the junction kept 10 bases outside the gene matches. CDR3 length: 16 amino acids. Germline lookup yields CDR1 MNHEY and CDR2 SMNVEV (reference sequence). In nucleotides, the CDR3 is TGTGCCAGCAGAGCCGTGACAGGGGGCACTCACTATGGCTACACCTTC. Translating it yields CASRAVTGGTHYGYTF.

The CDR3 nucleotides read TGTGCCAGCAGTCGAAAAACGCAGGGAACGAATCAGCCCCAGCATTTT. It yields the protein CASSRKTQGTNQPQHF. V gene TRBV6-2 or TRBV6-3 combines with J gene TRBJ1-5, with D perhaps TRBD1 (5 bases). Trimming removed 5 bases at V and 4 bases at J, with 18 bases between. The CDR3 is 16 residues long. Per germline, CDR1 MNHEY and CDR2 SVGEGT.

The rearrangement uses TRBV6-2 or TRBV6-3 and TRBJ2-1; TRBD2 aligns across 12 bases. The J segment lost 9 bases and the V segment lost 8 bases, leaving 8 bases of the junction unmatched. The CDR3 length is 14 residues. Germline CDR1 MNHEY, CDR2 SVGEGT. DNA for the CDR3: TGTGCCAGCGGGTCTAGCGGGGGGGCCGGTGAGCAGTTCTTC. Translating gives CASGSSGGAGEQFF.

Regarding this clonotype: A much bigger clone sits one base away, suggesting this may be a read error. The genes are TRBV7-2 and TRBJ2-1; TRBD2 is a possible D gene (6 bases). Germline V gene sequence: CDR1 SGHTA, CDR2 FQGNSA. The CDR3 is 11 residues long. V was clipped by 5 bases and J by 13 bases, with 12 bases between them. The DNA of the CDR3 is TGTGCCAGCAGCCCGGACTATAACCAGTTCTTC. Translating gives CASSPDYNQFF.

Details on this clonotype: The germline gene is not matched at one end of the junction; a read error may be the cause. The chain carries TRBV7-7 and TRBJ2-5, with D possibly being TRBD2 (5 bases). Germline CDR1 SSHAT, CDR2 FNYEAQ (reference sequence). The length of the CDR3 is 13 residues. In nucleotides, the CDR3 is TGTGCTAGCAGCTCCGGGAACAAGGGGACCCAGTACTTC. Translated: CASSSGNKGTQYF.

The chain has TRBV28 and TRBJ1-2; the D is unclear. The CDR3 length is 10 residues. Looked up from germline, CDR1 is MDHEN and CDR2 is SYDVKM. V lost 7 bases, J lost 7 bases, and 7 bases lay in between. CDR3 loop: CASKKGGYTF. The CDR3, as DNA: TGTGCCAGCAAGAAAGGTGGCTACACCTTC.

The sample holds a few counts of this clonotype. The CDR3, as DNA: TGTGCCAGCAGTTTGACAGGGGGGTCTAGGGAGCAGTACTTC. As protein: CASSLTGGSREQYF. V gene TRBV28 combines with J gene TRBJ2-7, with 9 bases aligning to TRBD1. V lost 3 bases, J lost 7 bases, and 7 bases stayed unmatched. CDR1 and CDR2 from the germline V gene are MDHEN and SYDVKM. CDR3 size: 14 residues.

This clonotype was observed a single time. CDR3 DNA sequence: TGTGCCAGCAGCCAACAGGGTAGGGGTAATTCACCCCTCCACTTT. Residues: CASSQQGRGNSPLHF. The gene calls are TRBV11-2 and TRBJ1-6; TRBD1 might be the D (6 bases). Germline loops: CDR1 SGHAT, CDR2 FQNNGV. The CDR3 runs 15 residues. The germline V and J ends were trimmed by 5 bases and 6 bases, with 14 bases remaining between them.

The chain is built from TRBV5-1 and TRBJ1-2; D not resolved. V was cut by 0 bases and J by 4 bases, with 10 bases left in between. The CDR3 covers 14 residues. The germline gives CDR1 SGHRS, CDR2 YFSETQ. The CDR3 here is CASSLDGLVYGYTF. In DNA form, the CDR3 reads TGCGCCAGCAGCTTGGACGGCCTTGTCTATGGCTACACCTTC.

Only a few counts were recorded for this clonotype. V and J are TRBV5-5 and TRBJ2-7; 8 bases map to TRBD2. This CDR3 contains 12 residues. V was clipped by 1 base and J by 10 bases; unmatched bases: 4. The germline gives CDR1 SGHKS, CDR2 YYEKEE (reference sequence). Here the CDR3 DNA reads TGTGCCAGCAGCTTGCTAGCGGGTAGACAGTACTTC. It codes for CASSLLAGRQYF.

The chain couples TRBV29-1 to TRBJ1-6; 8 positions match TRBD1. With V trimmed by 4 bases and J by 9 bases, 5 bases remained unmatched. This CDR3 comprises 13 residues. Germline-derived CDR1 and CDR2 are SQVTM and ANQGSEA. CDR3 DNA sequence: TGCAGCGTTGCACAGGGGGTAACTTCACCCCTCCACTTT. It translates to CSVAQGVTSPLHF.

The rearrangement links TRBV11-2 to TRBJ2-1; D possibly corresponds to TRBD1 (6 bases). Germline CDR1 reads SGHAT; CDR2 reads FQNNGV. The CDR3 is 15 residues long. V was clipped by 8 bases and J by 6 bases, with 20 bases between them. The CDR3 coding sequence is TGTGCCAGCTTACCGTTGGCAGGGGTAATCAATGAGCAGTTCTTC. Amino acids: CASLPLAGVINEQFF.